Each of the 23 T cell receptor beta chains below was sequenced from the same sample in a study of Ad26.COV2.S vaccination and SARS-CoV-2 variants. The assay was immunoSEQ multiplex PCR, and TCRdb's table has in-frame clones only and misses some. The sample contains around 240,000 clones, roughly 90% of which appear only once. Documented treatment: around 19 received Ad26.COV2.S at low or high dose, single or two shots; about 5 received placebo; per-sample allocation not given. Day 63 after the first injection of vaccine or placebo was the sampling time. Specimen: peripheral blood, collected in a trial of Ad26.COV2.S vaccine versus placebo. These receptors all come from a person between 18 and 60 years old who received the Ad26.COV2.S COVID-19 vaccine or a placebo.

The rearrangement joins TRBV21-1 to TRBJ2-7. TRBV21-1 is shown as a pseudogene. This CDR3 has 15 residues. In DNA, the CDR3 is TGTGCCAGCAGCAAAGGGGGCACTAGTTGCTACGAGCAGTACTTC. It specifies CASSKGGTSCYEQYF.

This rearrangement joins TRBV5-6 to TRBJ1-4; the D is unclear. This CDR3 has 16 residues. Germline-derived CDR1 and CDR2 are SGHDT and YYEEEE. V lost 5 bases and J 7 bases, leaving 21 bases between the germline ends. CDR3 sequence: CASRRTPVTEGEKLFF. DNA of the CDR3: TGTGCCAGCAGACGCACCCCGGTCACCGAGGGTGAAAAACTGTTTTTT.

The chain combines TRBV28 with TRBJ1-2; D is ambiguous. V shed 1 base and J shed 12 bases, with 15 bases lying between them. The CDR3 totals 13 residues. Germline-derived CDR1 and CDR2 are MDHEN and SYDVKM. The CDR3 sequence: CASSLSDGRENTF. For the CDR3, the DNA is TGTGCCAGCAGTTTATCCGACGGCCGCGAGAACACCTTC.

V is TRBV19 and J is TRBJ2-5, with 13 bases that match TRBD2. The CDR3 totals 19 residues. Germline CDR1 LNHDA, CDR2 SQIVND (reference sequence). The ends lost 6 bases at V and 1 base at J; junction bases unmatched: 14. CDR3 loop: CASSYRPGLAGRGQETQYF. CDR3 in DNA: TGTGCCAGTAGCTACCGTCCGGGACTAGCGGGAAGGGGCCAAGAGACCCAGTACTTC. The whole variable domain, filled in from reference TRBV19 and TRBJ2-5, reads DGGITQSPKYLFRKEGQNVTLSCEQNLNHDAMYWYRQDPGQGLRLIYYSQIVNDFQKGDIAEGYSVSREKKESFPLTVTSAQKNPTAFYLCASSYRPGLAGRGQETQYFGPGTRLLVL.

The rearrangement uses TRBV6-4 and TRBJ1-6; TRBD1 aligns across 10 bases. V lost 5 bases and J lost 7; bases outside the gene matches: 5. This CDR3 region has 15 residues. Germline-derived CDR1 and CDR2 are MRHNA and SNTAGT. The CDR3 DNA reads as TGTGCCAGCAGTCCCGACAGGGGGCAGAATTCACCCCTCCACTTT. This codes for CASSPDRGQNSPLHF.

The chain joins TRBV11-3 to TRBJ2-3, with unresolved D. V was pared by 2 bases and J by 1 base, with 13 bases between. The CDR3 runs 16 residues. Per germline, CDR1 SGHNT and CDR2 YENEEA. For the CDR3, the DNA is TGTGCCAGCAGCTTAAACCCCGGCGGAGGCACAGATACGCAGTATTTT. It yields the protein CASSLNPGGGTDTQYF.

The chain combines TRBV7-2 with TRBJ2-3; 13 bases map to TRBD2. The ends lost 5 bases at V and 4 bases at J; junction bases unmatched: 6. Per the germline V gene, CDR1 is SGHTA and CDR2 is FQGNSA. This CDR3 spans 16 amino acids. CDR3 sequence: CASSLLAGGSPDTQYF. CDR3 sequence (DNA): TGTGCCAGCAGCCTACTAGCGGGGGGGTCCCCAGATACGCAGTATTTT.

V usage is TRBV20-1 and J usage is TRBJ2-7; the D is unclear. In germline, CDR1 is DFQATT, CDR2 SNEGSKA (reference sequence). The CDR3 contains 14 residues. V dropped 3 bases and J dropped 3 bases, with 15 bases sitting between them. The CDR3: CSASESALYYEQYF. CDR3 bases: TGCAGTGCTAGTGAGTCGGCACTCTACTACGAGCAGTACTTC.

CDR3 in DNA: TGTGCCAGCAGCTTAGGACTGAGCACAGATACGCAGTATTTT. Amino acid sequence: CASSLGLSTDTQYF. V gene TRBV7-2 combines with J gene TRBJ2-3; D gene unclear. Trimming removed 1 base from V and 0 bases from J, with 5 bases in between. This CDR3 contains 14 residues. Germline V lookup: CDR1 SGHTA, CDR2 FQGNSA.

The chain couples TRBV7-9 to TRBJ2-1; 7 nucleotides agree with TRBD2. The CDR3 sequence is 16 residues long. The germline V gene encodes CDR1 SEHNR and CDR2 FQNEAQ (reference sequence). The trim removed 4 bases at V and 10 bases at J, leaving 16 bases unmatched. CDR3 residues: CASSWRTSVPPFEQFF. CDR3 DNA sequence: TGTGCCAGCAGCTGGAGGACTAGTGTGCCCCCTTTCGAGCAGTTCTTC.

The chain uses TRBV19 and TRBJ2-5; 8 positions agree with TRBD1. The germline CDR1 and CDR2 sequences are LNHDA and SQIVND (reference sequence). There are 15 residues in the CDR3. V lost 5 bases and J lost 0; bases outside the gene matches: 5. CDR3 nucleotide sequence: TGTGCCAGTAGTCTAACGGACAGGGACCAAGAGACCCAGTACTTC. Translated, it gives CASSLTDRDQETQYF.

The J gene is TRBJ1-5, the V gene TRBV10-3; TRBD1 agrees at 7 bases. J lost 4 bases, V lost 6 bases, and 3 bases had no gene match. Per germline, CDR1 ENHRY and CDR2 SYGVKD. The CDR3 extends over 13 amino acids. The CDR3 region is CAIRGQLNQPQHF. The CDR3 DNA follows: TGTGCCATCAGGGGACAGCTTAATCAGCCCCAGCATTTT.

The CDR3 bases are TGTGCCAGCAGCGTAGGAACTAGCGGTTTCACAGATACGCAGTATTTT. Its translation: CASSVGTSGFTDTQYF. The rearrangement links TRBV9 to TRBJ2-3, with 8 bases matching TRBD2. Germline V gene sequence: CDR1 SGDLS, CDR2 YYNGEE. V lost 0 bases to trimming and J lost 2 bases; unmatched junction nucleotides: 5. The CDR3 totals 16 residues.

J is TRBJ2-1 and V is TRBV6-4; TRBD1 agrees at 11 bases. J gave up 6 bases and V 5 bases, and 6 bases lay outside the gene matches. CDR3 length: 15 amino acids. CDR1 and CDR2 from the germline V gene are MRHNA and SNTAGT. CDR3 DNA: TGTGCCAGCAGTCCCGGGACAGGGGGGATCAATGAGCAGTTCTTC. It specifies CASSPGTGGINEQFF.

The rearrangement links TRBV28 to TRBJ2-1; perhaps TRBD1 as D (5 bases). The CDR3 spans 17 residues. V was shortened by 10 bases and J by 2 bases, with 24 bases between the two germline ends. Germline CDR1 and CDR2: MDHEN and SYDVKM. This CDR3 is CATTPTLGHIPYNEQFF. The DNA of the CDR3 is TGTGCCACCACACCAACCCTAGGACATATACCCTACAATGAGCAGTTCTTC.

This sequence joins TRBV9 and TRBJ1-1, with 8 positions matching TRBD1. The CDR3 has 15 residues. With V trimmed by 3 bases and J by 1 base, 5 bases remained unmatched. Germline-derived CDR1 and CDR2 are SGDLS and YYNGEE. The CDR3 sequence: CASSEGDRQNTEAFF. In DNA form, the CDR3 reads TGTGCCAGCAGCGAGGGGGACAGGCAGAACACTGAAGCTTTCTTT.

The chain uses TRBV10-3 and TRBJ2-4; a possible D gene is TRBD2 (6 bases). CDR1 ENHRY and CDR2 SYGVKD come from the germline V gene. The CDR3 consists of 17 residues. The germline V and J ends were trimmed by 0 bases and 2 bases, with 14 bases remaining between them. CDR3 in amino acids: CAISESIYGGTKNIQYF. Here the CDR3 DNA reads TGTGCCATCAGTGAGTCGATATACGGGGGAACCAAAAACATTCAGTACTTC.

The V call is TRBV6-5, the J call TRBJ2-7; 7 positions match TRBD1. J lost 2 bases, V lost 6 bases, and 7 bases had no gene match. Looked up from germline, CDR1 is MNHEY and CDR2 is SVGAGI. This CDR3 is built from 14 residues. The CDR3 is CASRSSGTAYEQYF. DNA for the CDR3: TGTGCCAGCAGATCGAGTGGGACAGCCTACGAGCAGTACTTC.

The rearrangement joins TRBV11-3 to TRBJ2-3; a weak D match, TRBD1 (5 bases). Trimming cost V 4 bases and J 6 bases, with 23 bases left between them. Per the germline V gene, CDR1 is SGHNT and CDR2 is YENEEA. CDR3 length equals 17 residues. CDR3 nucleotides: TGTGCCAGCAGCTCGGCGGCAGGGTCTAACCCGTGGGATACGCAGTATTTT. Translating it yields CASSSAAGSNPWDTQYF.

The V and J genes are TRBV6-6 and TRBJ1-2; no reliable D call. The CDR3 extends over 10 amino acids. CDR1 and CDR2 from the germline V gene are MNHNY and SVGAGI (reference sequence). Trimming removed 8 bases from V and 8 bases from J, with 9 bases in between. The CDR3 DNA is TGTGCCAGCTCTGAGGTCGGCTACACCTTC. It is translated as CASSEVGYTF.

This chain joins TRBV28 and TRBJ2-1; the D gene could be TRBD1 or TRBD2 (5 bases each). This CDR3 region has 16 residues. The V gene lost 5 bases and the J gene lost 7 bases, with 21 bases spanning the gap. Germline-derived CDR1 and CDR2 are MDHEN and SYDVKM. The CDR3 DNA follows: TGTGCCAGCAGTCGGACCCGGGGCCTAAGCGTGAATGAGCAGTTCTTC. It encodes CASSRTRGLSVNEQFF.

The chain carries TRBV6-5 and TRBJ1-1; no firm D call. Trimming removed 5 bases from V and 6 bases from J, with 16 bases in between. This CDR3 is 14 amino acids long. CDR1 and CDR2 (germline): MNHEY, SVGAGI. This chain's CDR3 is CASSPGRVYAEAFF. CDR3 coding DNA: TGTGCCAGCAGTCCCGGACGGGTATATGCTGAAGCTTTCTTT.

V and J are TRBV2 and TRBJ1-2, with a tentative D call TRBD1 (6 bases). Between the trimmed V and J ends, which lost 2 bases and 2 bases, there was a span of 15 bases. Germline V gives CDR1 SNHLY, CDR2 FYNNEI. The CDR3 consists of 16 residues. The CDR3 reads CASSELGRGQNYGYTF. The CDR3 DNA reads TGTGCCAGCAGTGAACTTGGCAGGGGCCAAAACTATGGCTACACCTTC.